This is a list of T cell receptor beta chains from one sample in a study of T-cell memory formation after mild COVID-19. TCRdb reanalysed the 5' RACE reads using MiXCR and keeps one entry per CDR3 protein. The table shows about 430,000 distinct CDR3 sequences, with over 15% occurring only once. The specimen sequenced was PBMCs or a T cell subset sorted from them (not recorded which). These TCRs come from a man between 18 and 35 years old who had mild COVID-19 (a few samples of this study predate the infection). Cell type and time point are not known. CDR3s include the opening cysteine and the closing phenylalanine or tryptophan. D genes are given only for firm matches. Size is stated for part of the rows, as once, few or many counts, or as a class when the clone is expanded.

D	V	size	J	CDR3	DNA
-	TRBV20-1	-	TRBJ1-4	CSAIGATNEKLFF	TGCAGTGCTATCGGGGCGACTAATGAAAAACTGTTTTTT
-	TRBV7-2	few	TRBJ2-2	CASSLSSVGGATGELFF	TGTGCCAGCAGCTTAAGCTCAGTGGGGGGGGCCACCGGGGAGCTGTTTTTT
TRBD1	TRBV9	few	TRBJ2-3	CASSVFQGADTQYF	TGTGCCAGCAGCGTTTTTCAGGGGGCAGATACGCAGTATTTT
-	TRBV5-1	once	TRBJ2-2	CASSFTGSPGDTGELFF	TGCGCCAGCAGCTTCACAGGTTCCCCAGGGGACACCGGGGAGCTGTTTTTT
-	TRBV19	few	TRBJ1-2	CASSIEAGRGYGYTF	TGTGCCAGTAGTATTGAGGCAGGACGGGGCTATGGCTACACCTTC
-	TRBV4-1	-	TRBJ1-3	CASSQAEVFRFSGNTIYF	TGCGCCAGCAGCCAGGCGGAAGTTTTCCGCTTCTCTGGAAACACCATATATTTT
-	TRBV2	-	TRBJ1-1	CASVYTEAFF	TGTGCCTCCGTTTATACTGAAGCTTTCTTT
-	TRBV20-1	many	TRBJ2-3	CSVLMTRGTDTQYF	TGCAGTGTCCTCATGACTAGGGGAACAGATACGCAGTATTTT
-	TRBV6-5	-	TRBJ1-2	CASSYSIGYGYTF	TGTGCCAGCAGTTACTCTATCGGCTATGGCTACACCTTC
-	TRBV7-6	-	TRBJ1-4	CASSSALGKLFF	TGTGCCAGCAGCTCCGCGCTTGGAAAACTGTTTTTT
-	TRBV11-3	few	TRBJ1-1	CASSLGGALMNTEAFF	TGTGCCAGCAGCTTAGGGGGGGCGTTGATGAACACTGAAGCTTTCTTT
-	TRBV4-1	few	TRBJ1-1	CASSQEDGGNTEAFF	TGCGCCAGCAGCCAAGAAGATGGTGGGAACACTGAAGCTTTCTTT
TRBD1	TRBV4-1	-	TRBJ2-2	CASTHDRGPGELFF	TGCGCCAGCACCCACGACAGGGGGCCCGGGGAGCTGTTTTTT
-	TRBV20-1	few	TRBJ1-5	CSAMPRDLGTYQPQHF	TGCAGTGCTATGCCCCGGGACCTCGGGACCTATCAGCCCCAGCATTTT